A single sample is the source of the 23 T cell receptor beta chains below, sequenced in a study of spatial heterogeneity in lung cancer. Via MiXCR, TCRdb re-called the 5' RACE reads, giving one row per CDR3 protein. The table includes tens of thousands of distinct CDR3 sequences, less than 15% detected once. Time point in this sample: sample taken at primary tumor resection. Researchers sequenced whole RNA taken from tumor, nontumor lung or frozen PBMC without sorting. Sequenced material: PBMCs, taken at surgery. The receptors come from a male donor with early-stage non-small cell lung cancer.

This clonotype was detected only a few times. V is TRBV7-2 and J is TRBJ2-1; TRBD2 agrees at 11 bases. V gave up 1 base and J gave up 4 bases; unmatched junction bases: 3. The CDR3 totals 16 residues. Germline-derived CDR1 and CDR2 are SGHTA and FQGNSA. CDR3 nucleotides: TGTGCCAGCAGCTTAGTGCTAGCGGGAGGTTACAATGAGCAGTTCTTC. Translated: CASSLVLAGGYNEQFF.

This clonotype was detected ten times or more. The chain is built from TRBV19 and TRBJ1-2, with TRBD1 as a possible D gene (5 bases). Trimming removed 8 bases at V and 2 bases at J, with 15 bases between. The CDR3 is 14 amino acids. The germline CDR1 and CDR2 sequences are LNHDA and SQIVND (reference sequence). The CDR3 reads CASYDLAGNYGYTF. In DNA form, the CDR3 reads TGTGCCAGTTACGATTTGGCAGGGAACTATGGCTACACCTTC.

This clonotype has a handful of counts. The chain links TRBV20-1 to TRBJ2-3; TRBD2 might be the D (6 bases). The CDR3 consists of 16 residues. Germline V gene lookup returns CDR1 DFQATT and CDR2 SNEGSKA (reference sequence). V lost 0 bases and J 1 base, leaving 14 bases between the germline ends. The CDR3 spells CSARDPGELGTDTQYF. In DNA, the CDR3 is TGCAGTGCTAGAGATCCGGGGGAGTTGGGCACAGATACGCAGTATTTT.

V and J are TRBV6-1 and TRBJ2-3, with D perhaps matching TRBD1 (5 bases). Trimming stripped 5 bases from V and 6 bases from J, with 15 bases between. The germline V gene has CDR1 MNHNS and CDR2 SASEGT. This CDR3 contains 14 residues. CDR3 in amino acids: CASSLQGPRDTQYF. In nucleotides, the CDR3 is TGTGCCAGCAGTCTCCAGGGTCCTAGGGATACGCAGTATTTT.

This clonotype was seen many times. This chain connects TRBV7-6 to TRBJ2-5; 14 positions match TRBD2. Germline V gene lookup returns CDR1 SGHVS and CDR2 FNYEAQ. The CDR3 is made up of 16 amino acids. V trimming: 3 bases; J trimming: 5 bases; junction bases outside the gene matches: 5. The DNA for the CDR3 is TGTGCCAGCAGCTTGGGACTAGCGGGAGCCGGCGAGACCCAGTACTTC. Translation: CASSLGLAGAGETQYF.

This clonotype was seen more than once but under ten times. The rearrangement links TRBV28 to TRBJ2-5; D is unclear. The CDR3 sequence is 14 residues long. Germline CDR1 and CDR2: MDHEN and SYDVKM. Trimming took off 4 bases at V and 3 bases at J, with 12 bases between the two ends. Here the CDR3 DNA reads TGTGCCAGCAGTTCTCTGGGATTGGAAGAGACCCAGTACTTC. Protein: CASSSLGLEETQYF. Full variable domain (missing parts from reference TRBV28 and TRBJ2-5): DVKVTQSSRYLVKRTGEKVFLECVQDMDHENMFWYRQDPGLGLRLIYFSYDVKMKEKGDIPEGYSVSREKKERFSLILESASTNQTSMYLCASSSLGLEETQYFGPGTRLLVL.

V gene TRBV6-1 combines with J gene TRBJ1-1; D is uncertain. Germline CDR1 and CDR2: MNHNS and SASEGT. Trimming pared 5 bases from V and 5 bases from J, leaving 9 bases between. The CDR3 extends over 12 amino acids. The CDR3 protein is CASSNVRTEAFF. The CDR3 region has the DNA TGTGCCAGCAGTAACGTTAGAACTGAAGCTTTCTTT.

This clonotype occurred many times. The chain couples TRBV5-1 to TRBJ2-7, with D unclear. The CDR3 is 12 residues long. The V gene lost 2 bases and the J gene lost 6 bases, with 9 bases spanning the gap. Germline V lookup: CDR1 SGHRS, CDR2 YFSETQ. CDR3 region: CASSLVGVEQYF. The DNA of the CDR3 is TGCGCCAGCAGCTTAGTTGGGGTCGAGCAGTACTTC.

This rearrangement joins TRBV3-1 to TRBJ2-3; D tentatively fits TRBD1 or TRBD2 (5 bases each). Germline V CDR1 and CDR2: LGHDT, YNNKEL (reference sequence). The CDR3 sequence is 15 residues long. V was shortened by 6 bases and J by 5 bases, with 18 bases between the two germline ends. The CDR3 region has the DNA TGTGCCAGCAGGGGGGAGAGCAGTAAGAAAGATACGCAGTATTTT. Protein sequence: CASRGESSKKDTQYF.

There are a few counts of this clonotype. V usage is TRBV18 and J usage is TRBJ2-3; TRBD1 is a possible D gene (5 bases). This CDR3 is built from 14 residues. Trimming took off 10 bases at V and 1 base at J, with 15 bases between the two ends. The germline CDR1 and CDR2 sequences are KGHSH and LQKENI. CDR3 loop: CATSNGAGTDTQYF. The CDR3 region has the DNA TGTGCCACCTCCAATGGGGCCGGCACAGATACGCAGTATTTT.

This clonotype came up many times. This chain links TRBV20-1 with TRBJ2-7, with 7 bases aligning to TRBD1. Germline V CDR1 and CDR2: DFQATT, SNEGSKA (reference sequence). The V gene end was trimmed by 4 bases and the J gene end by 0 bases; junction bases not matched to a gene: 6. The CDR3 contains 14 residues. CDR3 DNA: TGCAGTGCTAAAAGACAGGGCAACTCCTACGAGCAGTACTTC. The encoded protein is CSAKRQGNSYEQYF.

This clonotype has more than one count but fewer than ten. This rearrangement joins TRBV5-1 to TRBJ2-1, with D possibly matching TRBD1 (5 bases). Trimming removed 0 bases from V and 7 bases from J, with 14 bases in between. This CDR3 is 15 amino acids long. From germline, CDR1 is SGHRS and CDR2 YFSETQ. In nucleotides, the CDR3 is TGCGCCAGCAGCTTGGACAGGAGTTACACGAATGAGCAGTTCTTC. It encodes CASSLDRSYTNEQFF.

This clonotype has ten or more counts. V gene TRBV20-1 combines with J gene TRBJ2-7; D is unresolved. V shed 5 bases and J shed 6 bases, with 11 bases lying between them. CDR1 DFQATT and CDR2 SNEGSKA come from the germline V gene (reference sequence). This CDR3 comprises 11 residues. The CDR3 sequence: CSAHAWGEQYF. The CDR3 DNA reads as TGCAGTGCTCACGCGTGGGGCGAGCAGTACTTC.

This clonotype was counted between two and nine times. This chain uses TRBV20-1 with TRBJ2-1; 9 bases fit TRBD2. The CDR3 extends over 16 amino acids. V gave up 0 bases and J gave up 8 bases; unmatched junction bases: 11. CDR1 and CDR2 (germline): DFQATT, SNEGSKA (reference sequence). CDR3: CSARDVRTSVIDEQFF. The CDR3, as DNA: TGCAGTGCTAGAGATGTAAGGACTAGCGTGATAGATGAGCAGTTCTTC.

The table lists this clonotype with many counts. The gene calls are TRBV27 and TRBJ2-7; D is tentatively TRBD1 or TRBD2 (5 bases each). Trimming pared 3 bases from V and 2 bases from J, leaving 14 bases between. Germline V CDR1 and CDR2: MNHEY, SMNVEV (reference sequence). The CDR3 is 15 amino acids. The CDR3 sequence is CASSFRQGAPYEQYF. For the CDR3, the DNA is TGTGCCAGCAGTTTTAGGCAGGGAGCGCCCTACGAGCAGTACTTC.

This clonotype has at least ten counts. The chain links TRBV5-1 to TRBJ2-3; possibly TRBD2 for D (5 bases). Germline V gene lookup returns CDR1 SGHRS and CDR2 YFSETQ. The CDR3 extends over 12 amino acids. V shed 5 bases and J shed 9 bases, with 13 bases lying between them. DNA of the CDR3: TGCGCCAGCAGTTTCGGACTTTTCACGCAGTATTTT. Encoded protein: CASSFGLFTQYF.

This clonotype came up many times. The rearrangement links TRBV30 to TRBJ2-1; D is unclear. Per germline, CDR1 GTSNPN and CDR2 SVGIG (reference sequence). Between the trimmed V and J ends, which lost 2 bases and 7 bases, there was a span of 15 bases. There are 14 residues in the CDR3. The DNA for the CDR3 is TGTGCCTGGAGTTTCCCACCAAGAAAGAATGAGCAGTTCTTC. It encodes CAWSFPPRKNEQFF.

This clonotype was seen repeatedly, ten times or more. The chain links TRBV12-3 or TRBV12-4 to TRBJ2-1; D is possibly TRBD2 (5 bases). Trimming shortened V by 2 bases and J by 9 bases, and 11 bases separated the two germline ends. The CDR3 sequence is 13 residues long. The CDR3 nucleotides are TGTGCCAGCAGTTTAATGGGGAGCAGTGAGCAGTTCTTC. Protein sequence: CASSLMGSSEQFF.

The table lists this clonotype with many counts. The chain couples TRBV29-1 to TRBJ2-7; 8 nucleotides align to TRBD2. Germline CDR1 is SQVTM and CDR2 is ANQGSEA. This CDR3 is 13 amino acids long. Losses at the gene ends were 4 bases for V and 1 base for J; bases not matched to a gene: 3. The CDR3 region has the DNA TGCAGCGTTGGCGGGACTAGATCCTACGAGCAGTACTTC. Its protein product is CSVGGTRSYEQYF.

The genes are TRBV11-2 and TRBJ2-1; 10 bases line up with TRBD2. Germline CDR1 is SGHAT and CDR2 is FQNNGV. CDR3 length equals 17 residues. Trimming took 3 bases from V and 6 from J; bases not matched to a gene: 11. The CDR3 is CASSFTQREGSGNEQFF. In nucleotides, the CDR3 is TGTGCCAGCAGCTTCACCCAGCGGGAGGGGTCCGGCAATGAGCAGTTCTTC.

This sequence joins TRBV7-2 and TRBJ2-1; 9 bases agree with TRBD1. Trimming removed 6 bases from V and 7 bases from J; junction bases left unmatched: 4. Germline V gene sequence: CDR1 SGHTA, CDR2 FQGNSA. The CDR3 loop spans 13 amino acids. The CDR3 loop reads CASRGTGKNEQFF. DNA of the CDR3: TGTGCCAGCAGAGGGACAGGGAAAAATGAGCAGTTCTTC.

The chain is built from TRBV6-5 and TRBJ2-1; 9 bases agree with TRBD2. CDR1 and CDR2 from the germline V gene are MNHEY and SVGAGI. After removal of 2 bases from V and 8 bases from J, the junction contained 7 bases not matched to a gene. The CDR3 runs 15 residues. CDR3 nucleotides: TGTGCCAGCAGTTACGGGGCGGGAGGGCCTGATGAGCAGTTCTTC. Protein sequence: CASSYGAGGPDEQFF.

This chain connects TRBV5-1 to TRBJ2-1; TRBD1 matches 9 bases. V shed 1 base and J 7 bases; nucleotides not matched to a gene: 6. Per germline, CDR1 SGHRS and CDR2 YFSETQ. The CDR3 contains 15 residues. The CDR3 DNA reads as TGCGCCAGCAGCTTGCAGGGGGACAGGGCAAATGAGCAGTTCTTC. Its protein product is CASSLQGDRANEQFF.